The next 6 T cell receptor beta chains were all read from a single sample in a study of cytomegalovirus exposure and HLA in healthy donors. TCRdb's copy holds only in-frame clones and misses some; the assay was immunoSEQ multiplex PCR. The sample carries 150,000 or so clones, 84% recorded once. Sequencing input: PBMCs. Source of these receptors: a man aged 25 to 40 in good health and CMV-seropositive.

This chain connects TRBV18 to TRBJ2-1, with 9 bases aligning to TRBD2. The CDR3 contains 16 residues. The V segment lost 0 bases and the J segment 4 bases; nucleotides outside the gene matches: 4. CDR1 and CDR2 (germline): KGHSH, LQKENI. The CDR3 DNA reads as TGTGCCAGCTCACCACCGTCTAGCGGGGTTTACAATGAGCAGTTCTTC. This sequence encodes CASSPPSSGVYNEQFF.

V gene TRBV11-2 combines with J gene TRBJ1-1; tentatively, D is TRBD1 (6 bases). Trimming left V 0 bases short and J 1 base short, with 9 bases between. CDR1 and CDR2 (germline): SGHAT, FQNNGV. The CDR3 spans 15 residues. CDR3 in DNA: TGTGCCAGCAGCTTAGATCCACAGGGGAACACTGAAGCTTTCTTT. Amino acid sequence: CASSLDPQGNTEAFF. Full variable domain (outside the CDR3, taken from reference TRBV11-2 and TRBJ1-1): EAGVAQSPRYKIIEKRQSVAFWCNPISGHATLYWYQQILGQGPKLLIQFQNNGVVDDSQLPKDRFSAERLKGVDSTLKIQPAKLEDSAVYLCASSLDPQGNTEAFFGQGTRLTVV.

The chain links TRBV5-1 to TRBJ2-5, with a weak D call TRBD2 (6 bases). This CDR3 spans 15 amino acids. Germline values: CDR1 SGHRS, CDR2 YFSETQ. V was shortened by 2 bases and J by 2 bases, with 13 bases between the two germline ends. The CDR3 here is CASSFNGRGQETQYF. DNA of the CDR3: TGCGCCAGCAGCTTTAACGGCCGGGGGCAAGAGACCCAGTACTTC.

This clone was detected once. The chain combines TRBV5-6 with TRBJ1-5; 10 bases line up with TRBD1. Trimming at V came to 4 bases and at J to 6 bases, leaving 10 bases not matched to a gene. The CDR3 sequence is 16 residues long. Germline assignment: CDR1 SGHDT and CDR2 YYEEEE. The CDR3 bases are TGTGCCAGCAGCAATAGGACAGGGGGGTTTGGTCAGCCCCAGCATTTT. Translating gives CASSNRTGGFGQPQHF.

V usage is TRBV19 and J usage is TRBJ1-3; D is unresolved. The CDR3 covers 15 residues. Germline lookup yields CDR1 LNHDA and CDR2 SQIVND (reference sequence). The CDR3 is CGQMRASSSGNTIYF. CDR3 nucleotide sequence: TGTGGCCAGATGCGGGCTTCCAGCTCTGGAAACACCATATATTTT.

The chain combines TRBV2 with TRBJ2-3; no definite D call. Germline values: CDR1 SNHLY, CDR2 FYNNEI. Trimming pared 2 bases from V and 4 bases from J, leaving 10 bases between. The CDR3 contains 14 residues. CDR3 loop: CASSELEPADTQYF. The CDR3 nucleotides read TGTGCCAGCAGTGAACTAGAACCGGCAGATACGCAGTATTTT.